These 9 T cell receptor beta chains came from one sample sequenced in a study of cytomegalovirus exposure and HLA in healthy donors. The PCR made use of 60 Vbeta and 13 Jbeta primers. Method: immunoSEQ multiplex PCR; TCRdb's copy keeps in-frame clones and lacks some. Of approximately 120,000 clones listed, about two thirds were seen once; the top ten hold 5.4%. What was sequenced was PBMCs. All receptors come from a woman in her 70s in good health and CMV-seropositive.

This clone was found a few times. CDR3 DNA: TGTGCCAGCAGCTTGCCAGGGAACTACGAGCAGTACTTC. Protein product: CASSLPGNYEQYF. This chain uses TRBV5-6 with TRBJ2-7; tentatively, D is TRBD1 (5 bases). The CDR3 sequence is 13 residues long. CDR1 SGHDT and CDR2 YYEEEE come from the germline V gene. Between the trimmed V and J ends, which lost 1 base and 3 bases, there was a span of 8 bases.

This clone came up once. This chain uses TRBV9 with TRBJ1-2, with TRBD1 as a possible D gene (5 bases). V was clipped by 4 bases and J by 7 bases, with 14 bases between them. The CDR3 length is 13 residues. Germline V gene data show CDR1 as SGDLS and CDR2 as YYNGEE. This CDR3 is CASSPVQGRGYTF. CDR3 bases: TGTGCCAGCAGCCCTGTGCAGGGTCGTGGCTACACCTTC.

There are a few counts of this clone. The identical CDR3 is also encoded by other nucleotide sequences in the sample. The V and J genes are TRBV6-5 and TRBJ2-3; D possibly corresponds to TRBD1 (6 bases). Per germline, CDR1 MNHEY and CDR2 SVGAGI. The CDR3 is made up of 16 amino acids. Between the trimmed V and J ends, which lost 0 bases and 1 base, there was a span of 11 bases. CDR3 nucleotides: TGTGCCAGCAGTTACTCGCGAGGACAGCGCACAGATACGCAGTATTTT. Translated: CASSYSRGQRTDTQYF.

This clone was detected once. The chain is built from TRBV4-2 and TRBJ2-5; TRBD2 might be the D (7 bases). From germline, CDR1 is LGHNA and CDR2 YNFKEQ. Trimming took 4 bases from V and 5 from J, leaving 20 bases between them. The CDR3 sequence is 16 residues long. CDR3 nucleotide sequence: TGTGCCAGCAGCCGGGGGGGAGGCGGGGGCGGTGAGACCCAGTACTTC. Translation gives CASSRGGGGGGETQYF.

The chain joins TRBV10-3 to TRBJ1-2, with TRBD1 as a possible D gene (6 bases). Trimming removed 6 bases from V and 6 bases from J, with 14 bases in between. This CDR3 is built from 13 residues. Per the germline V gene, CDR1 is ENHRY and CDR2 is SYGVKD. Here the CDR3 reads CAISLTGTDGYTF. CDR3 DNA sequence: TGTGCCATCAGCCTCACAGGGACGGATGGCTACACCTTC.

V and J are TRBV7-6 and TRBJ2-1; perhaps TRBD2 as D (5 bases). The CDR3 contains 12 residues. Germline lookup yields CDR1 SGHVS and CDR2 FNYEAQ. V was cut by 0 bases and J by 10 bases, with 7 bases left in between. The CDR3 DNA follows: TGTGCCAGCAGCTTAGCCGGGGAGGAGCAGTTCTTC. It encodes CASSLAGEEQFF.

The chain joins TRBV6-5 to TRBJ1-5; perhaps TRBD1 as D (5 bases). Germline CDR1 and CDR2: MNHEY and SVGAGI. The CDR3 sequence is 14 residues long. V was trimmed by 5 bases and J by 2 bases, leaving 10 bases between them. In DNA, the CDR3 is TGTGCCAGCAGTGGGGCGGTTGGCAATCAGCCCCAGCATTTT. It codes for CASSGAVGNQPQHF.

The chain links TRBV4-1 to TRBJ2-3, with D possibly TRBD1 on 5 matching bases. Trimming took off 4 bases at V and 6 bases at J, with 11 bases between the two ends. Germline loops: CDR1 MGHRA, CDR2 YSYEKL. This CDR3 has 13 amino acids. The CDR3 bases are TGCGCCAGCAGCCGCTACCACAGGGATACGCAGTATTTT. Translated, it gives CASSRYHRDTQYF.

The V and J genes are TRBV6-4 and TRBJ1-5, with a weak D call TRBD1 (5 bases). V was shortened by 2 bases and J by 2 bases, with 7 bases between the two germline ends. The CDR3 is 14 amino acids. Germline V gives CDR1 MRHNA, CDR2 SNTAGT. The CDR3: CASSDQGGNQPQHF. CDR3 nucleotide sequence: TGTGCCAGCAGTGACCAGGGTGGCAATCAGCCCCAGCATTTT.